The sequence of this T cell receptor beta chain was determined in a study of control samples from healthy donors and cancer patients. Germline V CDR1 and CDR2: KGHDR, SFDVKD. With 3 bases removed from V and 4 bases from J, the gap between germline ends came to 8 bases. This CDR3 contains 13 residues. Using immunoSEQ multiplex PCR, the repertoire was profiled, and TCRdb retains in-frame clones only, with some absent. The table lists 90,000 to 100,000 clones, over 60% of them singletons. The table lists this clone with a few counts. Material for sequencing was blood. The receptor was derived from a woman between 25 and 40 years old in good health. V usage is TRBV24-1 and J usage is TRBJ1-1; D is ambiguous. Here the CDR3 DNA reads TGTGCCACCAGTGATCGAGGGATCACTGAAGCTTTCTTT. It yields the protein CATSDRGITEAFF.